Presented here are 31 T cell receptor beta chains from one specimen sequenced in a study of blood T cell repertoires in COVID-19. The repertoire was sequenced with immunoSEQ multiplex PCR; TCRdb's copy has only in-frame clones and lacks some. The data hold about 180,000 clones, with 60% to 80% observed a single time. The specimen sequenced was PBMCs or T cells enriched from blood (not recorded which). The receptor source for this set is a man between 60 and 75 years old who had been exposed to COVID-19.

The chain is built from TRBV9 and TRBJ2-2; TRBD1 matches 9 bases. From germline, CDR1 is SGDLS and CDR2 YYNGEE. With V trimmed by 4 bases and J by 0 bases, 4 bases remained unmatched. This CDR3 spans 16 amino acids. DNA of the CDR3: TGTGCCAGCAGCCCATGGACAGGGGCGAACACCGGGGAGCTGTTTTTT. Encoded protein: CASSPWTGANTGELFF.

Ten or more counts support this clone. The J gene is TRBJ2-6, the V gene TRBV7-8, with unresolved D. Germline values: CDR1 SGHVS, CDR2 FQNEAQ. The V and J ends lost 1 base and 0 bases respectively, with 10 bases between them. The length of the CDR3 is 17 residues. CDR3 DNA: TGTGCCAGCAGCTTAGTCGGCGGCTACTCTGGGGCCAACGTCCTGACTTTC. Protein sequence: CASSLVGGYSGANVLTF.

The J gene is TRBJ2-2, the V gene TRBV30, with a tentative D call TRBD2 (6 bases). The length of the CDR3 is 14 residues. Germline V gene sequence: CDR1 GTSNPN, CDR2 SVGIG (reference sequence). The V end was cut by 1 base, the J end by 8 bases, with 14 bases between. CDR3 amino acids: CAWSAAGRSGELFF. CDR3 DNA sequence: TGTGCCTGGAGTGCCGCGGGGCGGAGTGGGGAGCTGTTTTTT.

The chain carries TRBV30 and TRBJ2-1; 11 nucleotides line up with TRBD2. V lost 5 bases and J lost 8; bases outside the gene matches: 8. From germline, CDR1 is GTSNPN and CDR2 SVGIG (reference sequence). The CDR3 is 14 amino acids. In nucleotides, the CDR3 is TGTGCCTGGGACACTAGCGGGAGTGTCTATGAGCAGTTCTTC. It codes for CAWDTSGSVYEQFF. Filled out from reference TRBV30 and TRBJ2-1, the complete variable domain reads SQTIHQWPATLVQPVGSPLSLECTVEGTSNPNLYWYRQAAGRGLQLLFYSVGIGQISSEVPQNLSASRPQDRQFILSSKKLLLSDSGFYLCAWDTSGSVYEQFFGPGTRLTVL.

The rearrangement links TRBV5-4 to TRBJ2-2; a weak D match, TRBD1 (5 bases). This CDR3 spans 17 amino acids. Germline V gene data show CDR1 as SGHNT and CDR2 as YYREEE (reference sequence). V dropped 0 bases and J dropped 4 bases, with 16 bases sitting between them. CDR3 nucleotides: TGTGCCAGCAGCTTGGATCCAGGGAACCCGTTCACCGGGGAGCTGTTTTTT. Its translation is CASSLDPGNPFTGELFF.

This clone was seen a handful of times. The J gene is TRBJ1-3, the V gene TRBV7-2; 7 bases are a match to TRBD1. The germline V gene has CDR1 SGHTA and CDR2 FQGNSA. This CDR3 has 14 residues. J gave up 3 bases and V 5 bases, and 4 bases lay outside the gene matches. CDR3 residues: CASSPGGFGNTIYF. As DNA, the CDR3 is TGTGCCAGCAGCCCAGGGGGTTTTGGAAACACCATATATTTT.

This chain links TRBV11-2 with TRBJ2-2; TRBD2 matches 8 bases. The germline V gene encodes CDR1 SGHAT and CDR2 FQNNGV. This CDR3 comprises 16 residues. With 5 bases clipped from V and 5 bases from J, the junction kept 10 bases outside the gene matches. The CDR3 loop is CASSPREGSGTGELFF. CDR3 sequence (DNA): TGTGCCAGCAGCCCCCGGGAGGGGTCAGGGACCGGGGAGCTGTTTTTT.

V usage is TRBV27 and J usage is TRBJ2-1, with 9 bases identical to TRBD1. Germline V CDR1 and CDR2: MNHEY, SMNVEV (reference sequence). The CDR3 is 15 amino acids. V shed 3 bases and J 5 bases; nucleotides not matched to a gene: 5. CDR3 sequence reads: CASSFQDRGNNEQFF. Written as DNA, the CDR3 is TGTGCCAGCAGTTTTCAGGACAGGGGAAACAATGAGCAGTTCTTC.

The chain joins TRBV3-1 (or the pseudogene TRBV3-2) to TRBJ1-5, with a possible D match to TRBD1 (6 bases). The CDR3 consists of 19 residues. Germline lookup yields CDR1 LGHDT and CDR2 YNNKEL (reference sequence). V gave up 0 bases and J gave up 4 bases, with 22 bases separating them. CDR3 amino acids: CASSQEGTLGRVENQPQHF. The CDR3 DNA is TGTGCCAGCAGCCAAGAGGGGACACTCGGAAGGGTAGAGAATCAGCCCCAGCATTTT.

As for this clone: This sample includes further DNA sequences coding for the same CDR3. As DNA, the CDR3 is TGTGCCAGCTCACCCTTGGACAGGGCGGATGGCTACACCTTC. Its translation is CASSPLDRADGYTF. J is TRBJ1-2 and V is TRBV18, with 8 bases fitting TRBD1. V lost 3 bases to trimming and J lost 6 bases; unmatched junction nucleotides: 6. The CDR3 spans 14 residues. Germline V gene lookup returns CDR1 KGHSH and CDR2 LQKENI.

In its sample, this clone was seen many times. V and J are TRBV27 and TRBJ1-5; 8 bases are shared with TRBD1. The germline V gene has CDR1 MNHEY and CDR2 SMNVEV (reference sequence). This CDR3 spans 15 amino acids. J was trimmed by 3 bases and V by 5 bases; bases with no gene match: 6. The CDR3 loop is CASSAGQGPNQPQHF. The CDR3, as DNA: TGTGCCAGCAGTGCCGGACAGGGACCCAATCAGCCCCAGCATTTT.

J is TRBJ2-7 and V is TRBV30; D unresolved. CDR1 is GTSNPN and CDR2 is SVGIG in the germline V gene (reference sequence). The germline V and J ends were trimmed by 8 bases and 2 bases, with 10 bases remaining between them. The CDR3 spans 11 residues. CDR3 DNA sequence: TGTGCCCGAGGCAATGCCTACGAGCAGTACTTC. Protein sequence: CARGNAYEQYF. Full variable domain (missing parts from reference TRBV30 and TRBJ2-7): SQTIHQWPATLVQPVGSPLSLECTVEGTSNPNLYWYRQAAGRGLQLLFYSVGIGQISSEVPQNLSASRPQDRQFILSSKKLLLSDSGFYLCARGNAYEQYFGPGTRLTVT.

The chain couples TRBV11-3 to TRBJ2-1; perhaps TRBD2 as D (6 bases). The germline V and J ends were trimmed by 5 bases and 7 bases, with 15 bases remaining between them. The CDR3 length is 14 residues. Germline V gives CDR1 SGHNT, CDR2 YENEEA. CDR3 sequence (DNA): TGTGCCAGCAGCCACCGGGACTCGGGGAATGAGCAGTTCTTC. This gives the protein CASSHRDSGNEQFF.

The V and J genes are TRBV2 and TRBJ2-7; 12 bases are a match to TRBD1. The V segment lost 7 bases and the J segment 7 bases; nucleotides outside the gene matches: 5. Germline-derived CDR1 and CDR2 are SNHLY and FYNNEI. The CDR3 spans 13 residues. The CDR3 nucleotides read TGTGCCAGCAACCGGGACAGGGGGCAAGAGCAGTACTTC. Translating it yields CASNRDRGQEQYF.

V is TRBV12-3 or TRBV12-4 and J is TRBJ2-1, with D hard to call. V lost 5 bases and J 9 bases, leaving 11 bases between the germline ends. This CDR3 has 12 amino acids. The CDR3 spells CASSPYTGEQFF. In DNA, the CDR3 is TGTGCCAGCAGTCCGTACACGGGTGAGCAGTTCTTC.

The chain uses TRBV7-8 and TRBJ1-1; D gene ambiguous. Germline V gene data show CDR1 as SGHVS and CDR2 as FQNEAQ. The CDR3 length is 14 residues. V dropped 3 bases and J dropped 0 bases, with 8 bases sitting between them. The CDR3 spells CASSLAELNTEAFF. The CDR3 DNA follows: TGTGCCAGCAGCTTGGCGGAGCTGAACACTGAAGCTTTCTTT. The full variable domain, in which reference TRBV7-8 and TRBJ1-1 provide the parts outside the CDR3, is GAGVSQSPRYKVAKRGQDVALRCDPISGHVSLFWYQQALGQGPEFLTYFQNEAQLDKSGLPSDRFFAERPEGSVSTLKIQRTQQEDSAVYLCASSLAELNTEAFFGQGTRLTVV.

The chain employs TRBV3-1 (or the pseudogene TRBV3-2) and TRBJ2-3; tentatively, D is TRBD2 (6 bases). CDR3 size: 17 residues. Germline CDR1 is LGHDT and CDR2 is YNNKEL (reference sequence). V shed 1 base and J shed 0 bases, with 14 bases lying between them. The CDR3 nucleotides read TGTGCCAGCAGCCAAGCGGGGGAAATACTAAGCACAGATACGCAGTATTTT. Translating it yields CASSQAGEILSTDTQYF.

This chain links TRBV6-2 or TRBV6-3 with TRBJ2-1, with D perhaps matching TRBD1 (5 bases). Germline values: CDR1 MNHEY, CDR2 SVGEGT. Trimming removed 2 bases from V and 3 bases from J, with 14 bases in between. The CDR3 runs 16 residues. The CDR3 DNA is TGTGCCAGCAGTTACCAAAGGGGCGGAGTCTACAATGAGCAGTTCTTC. Translating gives CASSYQRGGVYNEQFF.

The genes are TRBV6-5 and TRBJ1-3; no definite D call. Trimming removed 0 bases from V and 0 bases from J, with 9 bases in between. CDR3 size: 16 residues. Per the germline V gene, CDR1 is MNHEY and CDR2 is SVGAGI. CDR3 sequence (DNA): TGTGCCAGCAGTTACTCGGGCAGCATCTCTGGAAACACCATATATTTT. It translates to CASSYSGSISGNTIYF.

This chain joins TRBV28 and TRBJ2-4; the D gene is possibly TRBD1 (6 bases). There are 14 residues in the CDR3. CDR1 is MDHEN, CDR2 SYDVKM, per germline. The ends were cut back, 5 bases at V and 0 bases at J, with 8 bases in the middle. The CDR3 region is CASSQGLAKNIQYF. In nucleotides, the CDR3 is TGTGCCAGCAGTCAGGGGCTAGCCAAAAACATTCAGTACTTC. Based on the CDR3 plus reference TRBV28 and TRBJ2-4, the full variable domain is DVKVTQSSRYLVKRTGEKVFLECVQDMDHENMFWYRQDPGLGLRLIYFSYDVKMKEKGDIPEGYSVSREKKERFSLILESASTNQTSMYLCASSQGLAKNIQYFGAGTRLSVL.

This chain links TRBV19 with TRBJ2-1; possible D gene TRBD1, 5 bases. Germline V lookup: CDR1 LNHDA, CDR2 SQIVND (reference sequence). The CDR3 loop spans 14 amino acids. Trimming pared 4 bases from V and 8 bases from J, leaving 15 bases between. The CDR3 region is CASSRQIGVDEQFF. CDR3 nucleotides: TGTGCCAGTAGTAGACAGATAGGCGTCGATGAGCAGTTCTTC. The full variable domain, rest sourced from reference TRBV19 and TRBJ2-1, is DGGITQSPKYLFRKEGQNVTLSCEQNLNHDAMYWYRQDPGQGLRLIYYSQIVNDFQKGDIAEGYSVSREKKESFPLTVTSAQKNPTAFYLCASSRQIGVDEQFFGPGTRLTVL.

The chain recombines TRBV7-9 with TRBJ2-7, with TRBD2 matching over 11 bases. J gave up 6 bases and V 5 bases, and 18 bases lay outside the gene matches. Per the germline V gene, CDR1 is SEHNR and CDR2 is FQNEAQ (reference sequence). This CDR3 spans 18 amino acids. DNA of the CDR3: TGTGCCAGCAGCCCCACCCGGCTAGCGGGAGGCCCCCAGGGCGAGCAGTACTTC. Translating it yields CASSPTRLAGGPQGEQYF.

The chain uses TRBV21-1 and TRBJ2-6; the table's D call of TRBD1 was not tested on the DNA. TRBV21-1 is a known pseudogene. The CDR3 has 19 amino acids. The CDR3: CASSKGGQGGSAGANVLTF. CDR3 sequence (DNA): TGTGCCAGCAGCAAAGGGGGTCAGGGGGGATCTGCTGGGGCCAACGTCCTGACTTTC.

This clone was seen a few times. V and J are TRBV24-1 and TRBJ1-3; D is possibly TRBD1 (6 bases). The CDR3 has 16 amino acids. Looked up from germline, CDR1 is KGHDR and CDR2 is SFDVKD. V was pared by 8 bases and J by 2 bases, with 18 bases between. CDR3 sequence: CATIRGGAGTGNTIYF. The CDR3 DNA is TGTGCCACCATTAGGGGGGGGGCAGGCACTGGAAACACCATATATTTT.

This rearrangement joins TRBV27 to TRBJ1-6, with D unclear. This CDR3 is built from 17 residues. The V gene lost 7 bases and the J gene lost 0 bases, with 16 bases spanning the gap. Germline V gene sequence: CDR1 MNHEY, CDR2 SMNVEV (reference sequence). The CDR3 nucleotides are TGTGCCAGCACCCCTACCATACTAAGCTCCTATAATTCACCCCTCCACTTT. Translated: CASTPTILSSYNSPLHF.

The CDR3 sequence: CASQPDREGLGAFF. The CDR3 DNA reads as TGTGCCAGCCAACCCGACAGGGAAGGGTTGGGAGCTTTCTTT. V is TRBV9 and J is TRBJ1-1; 7 bases match TRBD1. The ends lost 7 bases at V and 10 bases at J; junction bases unmatched: 16. Per germline, CDR1 SGDLS and CDR2 YYNGEE. CDR3 length equals 14 residues.

The chain links TRBV27 to TRBJ2-2; 11 bases are a match to TRBD1. The CDR3 is 19 amino acids. Trimming took 2 bases from V and 3 from J; bases not matched to a gene: 11. From germline, CDR1 is MNHEY and CDR2 SMNVEV (reference sequence). The CDR3 sequence is CASSLNPLLGQGDTGELFF. CDR3 DNA sequence: TGTGCCAGCAGTTTAAACCCCCTTCTGGGACAGGGGGACACCGGGGAGCTGTTTTTT.

This rearrangement joins TRBV20-1 to TRBJ2-1, with 13 bases aligning to TRBD2. The V gene's germline CDR1 is DFQATT and CDR2 SNEGSKA (reference sequence). The CDR3 spans 18 residues. Trimming at V came to 3 bases and at J to 8 bases, leaving 16 bases not matched to a gene. The CDR3 loop is CSASWGLAGLFNVDEQFF. CDR3 sequence (DNA): TGCAGTGCTAGTTGGGGACTAGCGGGACTATTTAACGTCGATGAGCAGTTCTTC.

V and J are TRBV7-2 and TRBJ2-4, with 8 positions matching TRBD2. Germline V CDR1 and CDR2: SGHTA, FQGNSA. The junction had 17 bases not matched to a gene; V was cut back by 5 bases and J by 5 bases. The length of the CDR3 is 18 residues. CDR3 protein: CASSPHSGSAGVENIQYF. The CDR3 DNA reads TGTGCCAGCAGCCCACATTCGGGGTCAGCGGGAGTTGAAAACATTCAGTACTTC.

The V call is TRBV9, the J call TRBJ2-7, with D tentatively TRBD1 (6 bases). This CDR3 comprises 14 residues. The germline gives CDR1 SGDLS, CDR2 YYNGEE. Trimming shortened V by 4 bases and J by 5 bases, and 16 bases separated the two germline ends. CDR3 sequence: CASSTRGGQNEQYF. CDR3 nucleotide sequence: TGTGCCAGCAGCACTAGAGGGGGTCAAAACGAGCAGTACTTC.

The chain combines TRBV27 with TRBJ2-7, with 11 nucleotides matching TRBD2. V lost 11 bases and J lost 7; bases outside the gene matches: 19. The germline CDR1 and CDR2 sequences are MNHEY and SMNVEV (reference sequence). The CDR3 is made up of 16 amino acids. CDR3 coding DNA: TGTGCCCAGCAGTTTAGGAGGGCTAGCGGGAGGAGGGAGCAGTACTTC. Protein sequence: CAQQFRRASGRREQYF.